This T cell receptor (beta chain) was retrieved from a study of cytomegalovirus exposure and HLA in healthy donors. PCR was performed using 60 Vbeta and 13 Jbeta primers. Data came from immunoSEQ multiplex PCR; TCRdb stores just in-frame clones and leaves some out. This table has about 100,000 clones, approximately 64% appearing once. The sample holds a few counts of this clone. Losses at the gene ends were 4 bases for V and 7 bases for J; bases not matched to a gene: 13. The CDR3 consists of 16 residues. CDR1 is SGHRS, CDR2 YFSETQ, per germline. What was sequenced was PBMCs. This chain joins TRBV5-1 and TRBJ2-1; 8 bases align to TRBD2. This receptor was taken from a human donor in good health. CDR3 DNA sequence: TGCGCCAGCAGCCTCCACCTCAGCGGGAGTAGGAATGAGCAGTTCTTC. It specifies CASSLHLSGSRNEQFF.